The TCR beta chain described here comes from a study of shared clonotypes between healthy human individuals. Study-wide findings and caveats: Genetic and exposure-history diversity was limited by the few donors.

Data came from immunoSEQ multiplex PCR; TCRdb stores just in-frame clones and leaves some out. Altogether some 2,000,000 clones are present, about 95% being singletons, with the ten largest covering about 0.13%. In regard to this clone: Its target is not known. Other nucleotide sequences from this sample produce the same CDR3.

This CDR3 has 13 amino acids. Germline V gene lookup returns CDR1 SNHLY and CDR2 FYNNEI. The V gene end was trimmed by 1 base and the J gene end by 9 bases; junction bases not matched to a gene: 3. Sequencing was done on a sample of naive CD4+ T cells sorted from blood. Subset here: CD45RA+ positively selected. The genes are TRBV2 and TRBJ2-4; 7 nucleotides align to TRBD1. This sequence originates from a man younger than 35 in good health. The CDR3 spells CASSEGGGGIQYF. The CDR3 DNA follows: TGTGCCAGCAGTGAAGGAGGGGGCGGCATTCAGTACTTC.